The clone carrying this T cell receptor (beta chain) appeared a single time. The data are from a study of OX40 agonist ivuxolimab in advanced cancers. V gave up 7 bases and J gave up 6 bases; unmatched junction bases: 4. This CDR3 spans 12 amino acids. Germline V CDR1 and CDR2: SEHNR, FQNEAQ (reference sequence). Assay: immunoSEQ multiplex PCR; the TCRdb copy retains only in-frame clones and omits some. This sample has about 30,000 clones, with about four fifths found just once. Sequences were derived from CD4+ or CD8+ T cells sorted from blood, sampled in a trial of the OX40 agonist ivuxolimab. The V gene is TRBV7-9, the J gene TRBJ1-1, with TRBD1 matching 8 bases. The TCR comes from an adult with an advanced solid tumor such as melanoma, head and neck, liver or kidney cancer. The CDR3 sequence is CASTIRGPEAFF. Here the CDR3 DNA reads TGTGCCAGCACCATCAGGGGGCCTGAAGCTTTCTTT.